These 19 T cell receptor beta chains were all obtained from the same sample, sequenced in a study of T cell repertoires in cytomegalovirus infection. TCRdb reprocessed the reads via MiXCR and lists one record per CDR3 protein. The table has under 200,000 distinct CDR3 sequences, approximately 9.6% seen once. The sample was PBMCs. These receptors all come from a human donor in good health (CMV status not recorded). Some clones in this sample may be carry-over from other donors' samples.

This clonotype appeared many times. This chain uses TRBV7-2 with TRBJ1-2; perhaps TRBD1 as D (5 bases). CDR1 is SGHTA, CDR2 FQGNSA, per germline. The V and J ends lost 2 bases and 6 bases respectively, with 10 bases between them. There are 13 residues in the CDR3. The CDR3 coding sequence is TGTGCCAGCAGCTTACAGGGAAGAAATGGCTACACCTTC. It specifies CASSLQGRNGYTF.

The chain uses TRBV10-1 and TRBJ2-3; D possibly corresponds to TRBD1 (6 bases). The V end was cut by 2 bases, the J end by 2 bases, with 8 bases between. CDR1 and CDR2 (germline): WNHNN, SYGVQD (reference sequence). The CDR3 runs 14 residues. The CDR3 loop reads CASSEDRHTDTQYF. CDR3 nucleotides: TGCGCCAGCAGTGAGGACAGGCACACAGATACGCAGTATTTT.

This clonotype came up a few times. V gene TRBV2 combines with J gene TRBJ2-7, with no clear D. Germline CDR1 is SNHLY and CDR2 is FYNNEI. Trimming took 1 base from V and 5 from J, leaving 9 bases between them. This CDR3 is built from 13 residues. The CDR3 spells CASSEGRYHEQYF. The CDR3 region has the DNA TGTGCCAGCAGTGAAGGCAGGTACCACGAGCAGTACTTC.

This clonotype was picked up many times. This chain joins TRBV7-2 and TRBJ2-3, with 11 bases lining up with TRBD2. This CDR3 comprises 16 residues. V gave up 4 bases and J gave up 3 bases; unmatched junction bases: 6. Per the germline V gene, CDR1 is SGHTA and CDR2 is FQGNSA. The CDR3 bases are TGTGCCAGCAGCTCCTCTAGCGGGAGGAGGACAGATACGCAGTATTTT. Encoded protein: CASSSSSGRRTDTQYF.

The table lists this clonotype with a few counts. V gene TRBV5-1 combines with J gene TRBJ1-4, with 10 bases lining up with TRBD1. J gave up 11 bases and V 4 bases, and 11 bases lay outside the gene matches. Per the germline V gene, CDR1 is SGHRS and CDR2 is YFSETQ. The length of the CDR3 is 15 residues. CDR3 DNA: TGCGCCAGCAGCGAAGACAGGGGGCCCCCTGGGAAACTGTTTTTT. Translated: CASSEDRGPPGKLFF.

Ten or more counts support this clonotype. The genes are TRBV6-5 and TRBJ2-3; 10 bases are shared with TRBD2. V gave up 7 bases and J gave up 5 bases; unmatched junction bases: 9. The CDR3 has 15 amino acids. Germline-derived CDR1 and CDR2 are MNHEY and SVGAGI. CDR3 coding DNA: TGTGCCAGCAAGGAGCGGGAGGGTCTCCTAGATACGCAGTATTTT. As protein: CASKEREGLLDTQYF.

Ten or more counts support this clonotype. The chain couples TRBV28 to TRBJ1-1, with no clear D. CDR1 MDHEN and CDR2 SYDVKM come from the germline V gene. The CDR3 has 13 amino acids. Between the trimmed V and J ends, which lost 3 bases and 1 base, there was a span of 6 bases. Here the CDR3 reads CASSFAPNTEAFF. CDR3 DNA sequence: TGTGCCAGCAGTTTTGCACCGAACACTGAAGCTTTCTTT.

This clonotype was found many times. The V call is TRBV7-2, the J call TRBJ1-5; TRBD1 matches 7 bases. J gave up 4 bases and V 4 bases, and 4 bases lay outside the gene matches. Germline assignment: CDR1 SGHTA and CDR2 FQGNSA. This CDR3 comprises 14 residues. The CDR3 DNA reads as TGTGCCAGCAGCTCCCGACAGGGTAATCAGCCCCAGCATTTT. This codes for CASSSRQGNQPQHF.

This clonotype has at least ten counts. This chain joins TRBV19 and TRBJ1-1; no definite D call. Looked up from germline, CDR1 is LNHDA and CDR2 is SQIVND (reference sequence). V was pared by 7 bases and J by 2 bases, with 14 bases between. This CDR3 has 14 residues. CDR3 sequence reads: CASIDRLVNTEAFF. In DNA form, the CDR3 reads TGTGCCAGTATTGACCGGTTGGTAAACACTGAAGCTTTCTTT.

This clonotype was seen a few times. The CDR3 nucleotides are TGCAGTGCTAGACCCGTGGGAGAGACCCAGTACTTC. Residues: CSARPVGETQYF. V usage is TRBV20-1 and J usage is TRBJ2-5; D unresolved. Germline assignment: CDR1 DFQATT and CDR2 SNEGSKA (reference sequence). The CDR3 length is 12 residues. V was clipped by 2 bases and J by 4 bases, with 8 bases between them.

This clonotype was picked up many times. The chain is built from TRBV7-2 and TRBJ1-5; D ambiguous. V was shortened by 4 bases and J by 6 bases, with 16 bases between the two germline ends. Per germline, CDR1 SGHTA and CDR2 FQGNSA. The CDR3 consists of 15 residues. The CDR3 is CASSSQVSGGQPQHF. The CDR3 DNA reads as TGTGCCAGCAGCTCGCAAGTTTCAGGTGGTCAGCCCCAGCATTTT.

This clonotype came up a few times. V usage is TRBV2 and J usage is TRBJ2-5, with D possibly matching TRBD1 (5 bases). Germline CDR1 is SNHLY and CDR2 is FYNNEI. The CDR3 consists of 11 residues. Trimming removed 11 bases from V and 4 bases from J, with 11 bases in between. Written as DNA, the CDR3 is TGTGCCTCTCTTGGGGCAGAGACCCAGTACTTC. This sequence encodes CASLGAETQYF.

This clonotype was observed at least ten times. The chain uses TRBV19 and TRBJ2-1; D gene unclear. V was pared by 7 bases and J by 6 bases, with 16 bases between. Germline CDR1 and CDR2: LNHDA and SQIVND (reference sequence). CDR3 size: 14 residues. As DNA, the CDR3 is TGTGCCAGTATGGGTAAAGGGAAATCCAATGAGCAGTTCTTC. Amino acids: CASMGKGKSNEQFF.

This clonotype has a count of ten or more. V and J are TRBV7-2 and TRBJ2-1, with 11 bases identical to TRBD2. CDR3 length: 15 amino acids. The germline V gene encodes CDR1 SGHTA and CDR2 FQGNSA. V dropped 0 bases and J dropped 6; count of bases not matched to a gene: 1. The CDR3 here is CASSLASGRANEQFF. DNA of the CDR3: TGTGCCAGCAGCTTAGCTAGCGGGAGGGCCAATGAGCAGTTCTTC.

This clonotype was detected ten times or more. The rearrangement uses TRBV4-3 and TRBJ2-7; D possibly uses TRBD1 or TRBD2 (6 bases each). The CDR3 sequence is 17 residues long. CDR1 is LGHNA, CDR2 YSLEER, per germline. V lost 1 base to trimming and J lost 3 bases, with 19 bases between them. CDR3: CASSQGLFAGQNYEQYF. The CDR3 nucleotides are TGCGCCAGCAGCCAAGGGTTGTTCGCGGGACAAAACTACGAGCAGTACTTC.

This clonotype was recorded at least ten times. The V call is TRBV7-2, the J call TRBJ2-2; 7 bases align to TRBD2. Germline lookup yields CDR1 SGHTA and CDR2 FQGNSA. V shed 5 bases and J 0 bases; nucleotides not matched to a gene: 6. The CDR3 length is 16 residues. The CDR3 bases are TGTGCCAGCAGCCCCAGGACTAGGCCGAACACCGGGGAGCTGTTTTTT. Translating gives CASSPRTRPNTGELFF.

The chain carries TRBV7-3 and TRBJ2-3, with no clear D. The CDR3 sequence is 15 residues long. Germline-derived CDR1 and CDR2 are SGHTA and FQGTGA. V lost 5 bases and J lost 1, with 13 bases in between. CDR3 amino acids: CASSPIVAGTDTQYF. The DNA for the CDR3 is TGTGCCAGCAGCCCTATAGTGGCTGGCACAGATACGCAGTATTTT.

The chain links TRBV9 to TRBJ1-1, with TRBD1 as a possible D gene (5 bases). There are 14 residues in the CDR3. Germline CDR1 SGDLS, CDR2 YYNGEE. Deletions cut 0 bases from V and 5 bases from J, with 11 bases between. This chain's CDR3 is CASSVGGGGTEAFF. As DNA, the CDR3 is TGTGCCAGCAGCGTAGGTGGGGGTGGAACTGAAGCTTTCTTT.

This sequence joins TRBV28 and TRBJ1-2, with a tentative D call TRBD1 (5 bases). This CDR3 is 14 amino acids long. V lost 4 bases, J lost 6 bases, and 15 bases lay in between. Germline values: CDR1 MDHEN, CDR2 SYDVKM. CDR3 nucleotides: TGTGCCAGCAGTTCTGGGGACGGGCTAGATGGCTACACCTTC. Translation: CASSSGDGLDGYTF.